The 19 T cell receptor beta chains in this list originate from one sample, sequenced in a study of T-cell memory formation after mild COVID-19. TCRdb re-derived calls from the 5' RACE reads in MiXCR, one entry per CDR3 protein. Among about 430,000 distinct CDR3 sequences listed, about 24% were seen once. Sequencing was done on a sample of PBMCs or a T cell subset sorted from them (not recorded which). All receptors come from an adult woman who had mild COVID-19 (a few samples of this study predate the infection). Cell type and time point are not known.

V and J are TRBV25-1 and TRBJ1-5; 11 bases are shared with TRBD1. V gave up 6 bases and J gave up 7 bases; unmatched junction bases: 8. The germline V gene has CDR1 MGHDK and CDR2 SYGVNS. The CDR3 has 15 residues. In DNA, the CDR3 is TGTGCCAGCAGGACCGGGACAGGGGGAAGACAGCCCCAGCATTTT. This gives the protein CASRTGTGGRQPQHF.

The rearrangement uses TRBV5-1 and TRBJ2-7, with 14 bases identical to TRBD2. The CDR3 contains 13 residues. CDR1 and CDR2 from the germline V gene are SGHRS and YFSETQ. Unmatched junction bases numbered 5, after V lost 4 bases and J lost 11 bases. CDR3 amino acids: CASSPGLAGDKYF. The CDR3 DNA reads as TGCGCCAGCAGCCCGGGACTAGCGGGAGATAAGTACTTC.

This clonotype came up a few times. The chain couples TRBV7-9 to TRBJ2-2; D not resolved. Looked up from germline, CDR1 is SEHNR and CDR2 is FQNEAQ (reference sequence). With 6 bases removed from V and 2 bases from J, the gap between germline ends came to 7 bases. This CDR3 has 13 amino acids. The CDR3 bases are TGTGCCAGCAGTGAGCCAAACACCGGGGAGCTGTTTTTT. This sequence encodes CASSEPNTGELFF.

The V call is TRBV4-1, the J call TRBJ2-3, with D perhaps TRBD2 (6 bases). The CDR3 has 15 residues. In germline, CDR1 is MGHRA, CDR2 YSYEKL. Deletions cut 1 base from V and 7 bases from J, with 15 bases between. CDR3 nucleotide sequence: TGCGCCAGCAGCCAAGGGGACTTTAGCCGCCATACGCAGTATTTT. It translates to CASSQGDFSRHTQYF.

The chain carries TRBV7-8 and TRBJ1-4, with D unresolved. This CDR3 has 13 residues. The germline V gene has CDR1 SGHVS and CDR2 FQNEAQ. Deletions cut 8 bases from V and 2 bases from J, with 9 bases between. The CDR3 region has the DNA TGTGCCAGCGCGAGGCGGACTAATGAAAAACTGTTTTTT. This gives the protein CASARRTNEKLFF.

This clonotype came up a few times. This rearrangement joins TRBV4-1 to TRBJ1-2; weak D call: TRBD1 (5 bases). Germline assignment: CDR1 MGHRA and CDR2 YSYEKL. The V gene lost 1 base and the J gene lost 8 bases, with 14 bases spanning the gap. CDR3 length equals 14 residues. The CDR3 protein is CASSQVSGRGGYTF. The CDR3 DNA reads as TGCGCCAGCAGCCAAGTATCAGGGCGGGGGGGCTACACCTTC.

This chain connects TRBV25-1 to TRBJ2-6; 7 nucleotides agree with TRBD1. This CDR3 comprises 14 residues. Trimming removed 6 bases from V and 2 bases from J; junction bases left unmatched: 1. Germline V gives CDR1 MGHDK, CDR2 SYGVNS. Here the CDR3 reads CASSTGAGANVLTF. CDR3 nucleotide sequence: TGTGCCAGCAGCACAGGGGCTGGGGCCAACGTCCTGACTTTC.

The chain links TRBV2 to TRBJ2-3; 7 bases map to TRBD2. This CDR3 comprises 14 residues. The V gene's germline CDR1 is SNHLY and CDR2 FYNNEI. V was clipped by 6 bases and J by 5 bases; unmatched bases: 8. CDR3 sequence: CASRAGYPGDTQYF. In DNA form, the CDR3 reads TGTGCCAGCAGAGCGGGATACCCAGGAGATACGCAGTATTTT.

The chain employs TRBV7-3 and TRBJ2-3; possibly TRBD2 for D (6 bases). Trimming shortened V by 1 base and J by 5 bases, and 10 bases separated the two germline ends. Germline V gene sequence: CDR1 SGHTA, CDR2 FQGTGA. This CDR3 comprises 14 residues. The CDR3 here is CASSLSDGGDTQYF. CDR3 DNA: TGTGCCAGCAGCTTAAGTGACGGGGGAGATACGCAGTATTTT.

This clonotype was found many times. The chain couples TRBV29-1 to TRBJ2-3; D might be TRBD2 (6 bases). CDR3 length equals 13 residues. Germline V gene data show CDR1 as SQVTM and CDR2 as ANQGSEA. The CDR3 sequence is CTGTGVSTDTQYF. CDR3 DNA: TGCACCGGGACTGGGGTGTCGACAGATACGCAGTATTTT.

This clonotype occurred a few times. The chain employs TRBV7-9 and TRBJ2-3; D not resolved. The CDR3 is 12 residues long. Germline values: CDR1 SEHNR, CDR2 FQNEAQ (reference sequence). Trimming left V 8 bases short and J 3 bases short, with 9 bases between. CDR3 protein: CASQAATDTQYF. The CDR3 DNA is TGTGCCAGCCAAGCTGCGACAGATACGCAGTATTTT.

This clonotype was found a few times. This CDR3 reads CASSQDLWRNEQFF. The CDR3 nucleotides read TGTGCCAGCAGCCAAGATCTTTGGAGGAATGAGCAGTTCTTC. The J gene is TRBJ2-1, the V gene TRBV4-2; TRBD2 might be the D (5 bases). The CDR3 consists of 14 residues. Germline values: CDR1 LGHNA, CDR2 YNFKEQ. V dropped 0 bases and J dropped 7 bases, with 10 bases sitting between them.

The chain uses TRBV20-1 and TRBJ2-1; TRBD1 matches 10 bases. The CDR3 is 16 amino acids. Trimming cost V 2 bases and J 6 bases; bases outside gene matches: 10. Germline assignment: CDR1 DFQATT and CDR2 SNEGSKA (reference sequence). The CDR3 loop is CSARKTGTGVSNEQFF. The CDR3 coding sequence is TGCAGTGCTAGAAAGACCGGGACAGGGGTATCCAATGAGCAGTTCTTC.

This clonotype has more than one count but fewer than ten. The chain uses TRBV11-3 and TRBJ1-1, with D possibly matching TRBD1 (6 bases). There are 14 residues in the CDR3. V dropped 5 bases and J dropped 3 bases, with 13 bases sitting between them. Germline CDR1 SGHNT, CDR2 YENEEA. The CDR3 loop reads CASSPLRGDTEAFF. In DNA form, the CDR3 reads TGTGCCAGCAGCCCCTTAAGGGGGGACACTGAAGCTTTCTTT.

This chain links TRBV4-1 with TRBJ1-3; no firm D call. The V end lost 2 bases, the J end lost 2 bases, and 13 bases lay between the germline ends. The CDR3 length is 16 residues. Per germline, CDR1 MGHRA and CDR2 YSYEKL. The CDR3 DNA is TGCGCCAGCAGCCAATTTTTAACCGTCGCTGGAAACACCATATATTTT. Translation: CASSQFLTVAGNTIYF.

The chain couples TRBV4-1 to TRBJ2-7, with a tentative D call TRBD2 (5 bases). Germline-derived CDR1 and CDR2 are MGHRA and YSYEKL. CDR3 size: 14 residues. V dropped 0 bases and J dropped 4 bases, with 10 bases sitting between them. The chain's CDR3 is CASSQERESYEQYF. CDR3 in DNA: TGCGCCAGCAGCCAAGAGAGGGAATCTTACGAGCAGTACTTC.

V usage is TRBV20-1 and J usage is TRBJ1-2; no firm D call. CDR3 length: 15 residues. CDR1 DFQATT and CDR2 SNEGSKA come from the germline V gene (reference sequence). The V and J ends lost 0 bases and 4 bases respectively, with 15 bases between them. CDR3 sequence reads: CSARDSRSTSYGYTF. Written as DNA, the CDR3 is TGCAGTGCTAGAGATTCACGGTCGACCAGCTATGGCTACACCTTC.

This clonotype was observed a handful of times. The chain uses TRBV29-1 and TRBJ2-3, with unresolved D. Germline V gene lookup returns CDR1 SQVTM and CDR2 ANQGSEA. Trimming left V 4 bases short and J 4 bases short, with 15 bases between. This CDR3 is 14 amino acids long. In DNA form, the CDR3 reads TGCAGCGTTGTGTTTGGGTCCCGCCCAGATACGCAGTATTTT. This encodes CSVVFGSRPDTQYF.

The chain employs TRBV5-1 and TRBJ1-3, with D possibly being TRBD1 (5 bases). The ends were cut back, 1 base at V and 0 bases at J, with 17 bases in the middle. Germline assignment: CDR1 SGHRS and CDR2 YFSETQ. The CDR3 spans 18 residues. Written as DNA, the CDR3 is TGCGCCAGCAGCTTGTTCTGGCAGGGTACGTTCTCTGGAAACACCATATATTTT. Its protein is CASSLFWQGTFSGNTIYF.